This TCR beta chain appears in the sequencing data of a study of cytomegalovirus exposure and HLA in healthy donors. Turning to the study itself: An earlier analysis found around 120 million unique TCR beta sequences from approximately 170 million T cells. Study-wide findings and caveats: TCR beta sequences reportedly predicted most subjects' HLA-A and HLA-B alleles accurately. Reported performance of the classifier showed diagnosis of cytomegalovirus status with high specificity and sensitivity.

Likely unrecorded immune exposures existed in these nominally healthy donors. Amplification used 60 Vbeta primers and 13 Jbeta primers. The data were produced by immunoSEQ multiplex PCR, yet TCRdb's version contains in-frame clones alone and is incomplete. The table has about 130,000 clones, about 80% seen once. Comments on this clone: What it recognizes is unknown.

The germline CDR1 and CDR2 sequences are MDHEN and SYDVKM. The V end lost 1 base, the J end lost 0 bases, and 4 bases lay between the germline ends. CDR3 length: 15 residues. This TCR derives from a girl aged 2 to 9 in good health and CMV-seronegative. The sequenced sample consisted of PBMCs. The chain is built from TRBV28 and TRBJ2-6, with D hard to call. DNA for the CDR3: TGTGCCAGCAGTTTATCCAGCTCTGGGGCCAACGTCCTGACTTTC. Amino acid sequence: CASSLSSSGANVLTF.